The source of this TCR beta chain is a study of spatial heterogeneity in lung cancer. Looking at the study overall: The count of detected beta-chain sequences consistently exceeded that of alpha-chain sequences. Whole-study results and caveats: The study found ubiquitous expanded tumor TCRs in blood more at resection than follow-up.

With V trimmed by 6 bases and J by 4 bases, 8 bases remained unmatched. CDR1 is SQVTM and CDR2 is ANQGSEA in the germline V gene. The CDR3 has 16 amino acids. Individually, TCR cDNA molecules were each labelled with a unique molecular identifier. TCRdb re-called the 5' RACE reads through MiXCR, storing one row per CDR3 protein. The sample includes tens of thousands of distinct CDR3 sequences, roughly 15% seen only once; the top ten take 50% to 60%. The time point here: sample taken at primary tumor resection. The input material, whole RNA from tumor, nontumor lung or frozen PBMC, was sequenced unsorted. The donor population consisted of under 75 patients with untreated, early-stage non-small cell lung cancer. This clonotype was counted many times. Its antigen is currently unknown.

V is TRBV29-1 and J is TRBJ2-3; 15 positions match TRBD2. The TCR originated in a male donor with early-stage non-small cell lung cancer. This specimen consisted of PBMCs, obtained at surgery. The CDR3 protein is CSVAGLAGGLADTQYF. The CDR3 DNA sequence: TGCAGCGTGGCAGGACTAGCGGGAGGGCTAGCAGATACGCAGTATTTT.